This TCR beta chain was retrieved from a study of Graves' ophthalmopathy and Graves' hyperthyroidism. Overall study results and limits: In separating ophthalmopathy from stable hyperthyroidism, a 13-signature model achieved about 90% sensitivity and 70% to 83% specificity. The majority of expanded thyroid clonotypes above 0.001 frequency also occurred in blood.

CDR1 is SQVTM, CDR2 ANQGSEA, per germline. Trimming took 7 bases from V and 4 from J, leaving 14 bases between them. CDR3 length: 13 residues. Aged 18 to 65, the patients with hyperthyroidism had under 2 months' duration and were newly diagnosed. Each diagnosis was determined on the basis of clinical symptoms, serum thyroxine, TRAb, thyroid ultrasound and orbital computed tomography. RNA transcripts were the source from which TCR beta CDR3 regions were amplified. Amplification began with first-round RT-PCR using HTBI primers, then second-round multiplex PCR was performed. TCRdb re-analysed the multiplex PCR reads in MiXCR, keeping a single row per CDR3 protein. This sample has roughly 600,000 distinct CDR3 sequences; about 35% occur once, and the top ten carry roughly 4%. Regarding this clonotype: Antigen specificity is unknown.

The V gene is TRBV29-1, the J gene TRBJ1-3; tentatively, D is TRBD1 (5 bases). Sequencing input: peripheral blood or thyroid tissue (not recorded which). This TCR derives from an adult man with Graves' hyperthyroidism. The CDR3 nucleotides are TGCAGCGGTCGCCGCGGGGCGGGAAACACCATATATTTT. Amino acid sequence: CSGRRGAGNTIYF. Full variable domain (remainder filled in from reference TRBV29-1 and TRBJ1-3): SAVISQKPSRDICQRGTSLTIQCQVDSQVTMMFWYRQQPGQSLTLIATANQGSEATYESGFVIDKFPISRPNLTFSTLTVSNMSPEDSSIYLCSGRRGAGNTIYFGEGSWLTVV.